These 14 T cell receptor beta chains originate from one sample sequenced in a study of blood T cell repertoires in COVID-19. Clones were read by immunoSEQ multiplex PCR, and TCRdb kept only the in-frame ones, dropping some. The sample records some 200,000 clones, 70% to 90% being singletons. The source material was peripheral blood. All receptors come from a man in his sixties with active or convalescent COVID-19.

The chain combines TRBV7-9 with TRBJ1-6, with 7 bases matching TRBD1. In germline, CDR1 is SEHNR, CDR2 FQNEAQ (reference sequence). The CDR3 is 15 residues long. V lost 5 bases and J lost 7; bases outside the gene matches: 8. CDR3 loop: CASSPWTGGNSPLHF. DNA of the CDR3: TGTGCCAGCAGCCCCTGGACAGGCGGAAATTCACCCCTCCACTTT.

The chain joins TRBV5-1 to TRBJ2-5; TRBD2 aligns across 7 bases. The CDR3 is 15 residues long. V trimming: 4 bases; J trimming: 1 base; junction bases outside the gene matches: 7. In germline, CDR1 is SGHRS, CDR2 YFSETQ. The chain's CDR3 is CASSREGSVQETQYF. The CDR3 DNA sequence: TGCGCCAGCAGCAGGGAGGGCTCAGTCCAAGAGACCCAGTACTTC.

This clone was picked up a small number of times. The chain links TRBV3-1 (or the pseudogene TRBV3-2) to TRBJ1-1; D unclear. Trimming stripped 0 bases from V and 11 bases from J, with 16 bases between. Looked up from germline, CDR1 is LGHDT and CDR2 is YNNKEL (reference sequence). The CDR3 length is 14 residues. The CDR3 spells CASSQDQTLVAAFF. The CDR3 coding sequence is TGTGCCAGCAGCCAAGATCAAACACTAGTTGCGGCTTTCTTT.

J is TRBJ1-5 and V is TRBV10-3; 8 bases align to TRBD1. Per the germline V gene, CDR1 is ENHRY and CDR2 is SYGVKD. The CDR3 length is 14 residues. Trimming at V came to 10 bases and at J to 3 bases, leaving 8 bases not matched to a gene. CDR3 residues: CATGTGAINQPQHF. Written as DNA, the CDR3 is TGTGCCACCGGGACAGGCGCAATCAATCAGCCCCAGCATTTT.

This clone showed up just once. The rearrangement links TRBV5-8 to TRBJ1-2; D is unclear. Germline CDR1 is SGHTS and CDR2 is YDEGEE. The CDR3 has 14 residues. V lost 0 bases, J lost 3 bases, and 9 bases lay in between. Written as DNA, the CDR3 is TGTGCCAGCAGCTTGGTAGGCGGCGACTATGGCTACACCTTC. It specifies CASSLVGGDYGYTF.

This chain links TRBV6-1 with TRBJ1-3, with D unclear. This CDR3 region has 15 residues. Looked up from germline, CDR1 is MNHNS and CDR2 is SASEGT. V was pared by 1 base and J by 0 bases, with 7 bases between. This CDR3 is CASSEDPSSGNTIYF. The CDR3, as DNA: TGTGCCAGCAGTGAAGATCCGAGCTCTGGAAACACCATATATTTT.

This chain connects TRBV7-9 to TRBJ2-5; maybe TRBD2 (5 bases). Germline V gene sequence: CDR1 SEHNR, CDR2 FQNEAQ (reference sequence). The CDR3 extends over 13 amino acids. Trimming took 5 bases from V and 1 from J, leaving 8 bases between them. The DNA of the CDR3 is TGTGCCAGCAGCCCTCTAGCCCAAGAGACCCAGTACTTC. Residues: CASSPLAQETQYF.

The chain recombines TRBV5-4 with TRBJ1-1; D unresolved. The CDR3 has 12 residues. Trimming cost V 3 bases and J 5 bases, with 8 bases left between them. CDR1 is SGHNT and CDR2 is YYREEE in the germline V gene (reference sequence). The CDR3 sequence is CASSSTRTEAFF. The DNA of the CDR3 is TGTGCCAGCAGCTCAACGAGGACTGAAGCTTTCTTT.

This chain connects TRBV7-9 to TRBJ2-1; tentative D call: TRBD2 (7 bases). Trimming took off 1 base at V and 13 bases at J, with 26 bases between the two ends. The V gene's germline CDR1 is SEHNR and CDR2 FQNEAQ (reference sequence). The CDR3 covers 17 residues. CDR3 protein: CASSLEAGGGLRGEQFF. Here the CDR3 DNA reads TGTGCCAGCAGCTTAGAAGCGGGCGGGGGCCTCCGGGGCGAACAGTTCTTC.

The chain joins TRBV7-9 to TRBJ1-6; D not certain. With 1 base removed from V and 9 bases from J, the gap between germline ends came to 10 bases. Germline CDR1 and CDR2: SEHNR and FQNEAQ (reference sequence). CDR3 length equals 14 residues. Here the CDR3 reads CASSLVGRASPLHF. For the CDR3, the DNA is TGTGCCAGCAGCTTAGTGGGGAGGGCTTCACCCCTCCACTTT. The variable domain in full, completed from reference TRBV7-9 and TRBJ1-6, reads DTGVSQNPRHKITKRGQNVTFRCDPISEHNRLYWYRQTLGQGPEFLTYFQNEAQLEKSRLLSDRFSAERPKGSFSTLEIQRTEQGDSAMYLCASSLVGRASPLHFGNGTRLTVT.

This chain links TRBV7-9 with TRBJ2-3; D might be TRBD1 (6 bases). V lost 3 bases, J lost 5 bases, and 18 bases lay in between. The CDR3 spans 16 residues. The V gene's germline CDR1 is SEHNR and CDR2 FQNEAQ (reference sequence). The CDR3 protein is CASSFQGPGYGDTQYF. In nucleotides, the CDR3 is TGTGCCAGCAGCTTCCAGGGGCCAGGGTATGGAGATACGCAGTATTTT.

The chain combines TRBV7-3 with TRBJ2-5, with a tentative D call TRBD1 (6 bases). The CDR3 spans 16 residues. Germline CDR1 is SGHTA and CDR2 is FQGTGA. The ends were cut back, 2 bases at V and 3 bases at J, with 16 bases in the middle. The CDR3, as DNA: TGTGCCAGCAGCTTAGGTCAAGGGGGATCTGAAGAGACCCAGTACTTC. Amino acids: CASSLGQGGSEETQYF.

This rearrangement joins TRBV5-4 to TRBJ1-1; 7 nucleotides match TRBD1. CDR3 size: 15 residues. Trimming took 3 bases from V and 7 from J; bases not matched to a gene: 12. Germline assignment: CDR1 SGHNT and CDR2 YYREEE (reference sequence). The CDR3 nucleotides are TGTGCCAGCAGCTCAATCAAGGCAGGGGGGAATGAAGCTTTCTTT. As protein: CASSSIKAGGNEAFF.

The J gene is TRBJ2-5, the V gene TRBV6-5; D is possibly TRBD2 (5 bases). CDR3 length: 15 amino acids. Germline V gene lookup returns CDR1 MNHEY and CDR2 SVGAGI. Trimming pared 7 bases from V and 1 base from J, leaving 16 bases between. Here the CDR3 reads CASMRYRGFQETQYF. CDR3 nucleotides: TGTGCCAGCATGAGGTATCGAGGGTTCCAAGAGACCCAGTACTTC.